This T cell receptor (beta chain) was captured in a study of beta chain features in type 1 diabetes. Study context: The patient and healthy donor groups were comparable for age, gender and cell yields. Study-level points and caveats: For Type 1 diabetes patients, all four CD4+ subsets carried TCRB CDR3s that were moderately but significantly shorter. Small HLA sub-analyses could not settle whether HLA shapes TCRB rearrangement.

With respect to this clone: Its antigen is unknown.

Donors underwent one heparinised blood draw, roughly 110 mL on average. It was via CD45RO/CCR7/CD25/CD127/CD95/CD27 that CD4+ naive, central memory, regulatory and stem cell-like memory cells were sorted. Since all of the isolated RNA was reverse transcribed, expressed TCRB transcripts were what got sequenced. Method: immunoSEQ multiplex PCR; TCRdb's copy keeps in-frame clones and lacks some. This sample carries under 200,000 clones, 8% to 9.5% of them seen once, and the ten largest clones take around 0.56%. Trimming pared 4 bases from V and 5 bases from J, leaving 13 bases between. This CDR3 is 14 amino acids long. Per germline, CDR1 MGHRA and CDR2 YSYEKL.

This receptor was obtained from a woman under 30 with type 1 diabetes. The specimen was central memory CD4+ T cells from blood. The rearrangement joins TRBV4-1 to TRBJ2-3; possible D gene TRBD2, 6 bases. Here the CDR3 reads CASSRTVGGDTQYF. The DNA of the CDR3 is TGCGCCAGCAGCCGCACCGTGGGGGGAGATACGCAGTATTTT.